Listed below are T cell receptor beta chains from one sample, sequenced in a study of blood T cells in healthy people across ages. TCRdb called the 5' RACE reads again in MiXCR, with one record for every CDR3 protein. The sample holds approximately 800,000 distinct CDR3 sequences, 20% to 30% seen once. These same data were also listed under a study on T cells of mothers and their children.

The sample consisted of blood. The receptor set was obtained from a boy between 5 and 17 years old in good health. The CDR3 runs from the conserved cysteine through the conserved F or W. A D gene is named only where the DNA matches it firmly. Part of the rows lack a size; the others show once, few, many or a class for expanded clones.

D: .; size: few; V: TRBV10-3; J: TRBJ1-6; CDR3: CAISQGRDNSPLHF; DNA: TGTGCCATCAGTCAGGGCCGGGATAATTCACCCCTCCACTTT
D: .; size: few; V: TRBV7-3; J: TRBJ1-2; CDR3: CASSSHGRGIDGYTF; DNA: TGTGCCAGCAGCTCCCACGGCAGGGGAATCGATGGCTACACCTTC
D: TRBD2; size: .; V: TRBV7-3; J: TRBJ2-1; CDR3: CASSLTGRGTEEQFF; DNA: TGTGCCAGCAGCTTAACGGGGCGGGGGACGGAAGAGCAGTTCTTC
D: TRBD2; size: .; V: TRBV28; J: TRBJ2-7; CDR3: CASRIGEGYEQYF; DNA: TGTGCCAGCAGGATAGGGGAGGGCTACGAGCAGTACTTC
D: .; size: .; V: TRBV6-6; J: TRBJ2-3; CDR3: CASTSNRVSFTDTQYF; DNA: TGTGCCAGCACGTCTAACAGGGTATCGTTCACAGATACGCAGTATTTT
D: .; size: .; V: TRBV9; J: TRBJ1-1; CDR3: CASSPEGNTEAFF; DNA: TGTGCCAGCAGCCCCGAAGGAAACACTGAAGCTTTCTTT
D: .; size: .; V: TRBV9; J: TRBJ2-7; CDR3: CASSVNWAAYEQYF; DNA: TGTGCCAGCAGCGTAAATTGGGCAGCCTACGAGCAGTACTTC
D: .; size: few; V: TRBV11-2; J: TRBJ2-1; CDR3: CASSSGGGTQPTKEQFF; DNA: TGTGCCAGCAGCTCAGGAGGGGGGACTCAACCTACAAAAGAGCAGTTCTTC
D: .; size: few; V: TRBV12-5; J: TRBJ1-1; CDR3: CASGLVPNRMNTEAFF; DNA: TGTGCTAGTGGTTTGGTACCTAACAGGATGAACACTGAAGCTTTCTTT
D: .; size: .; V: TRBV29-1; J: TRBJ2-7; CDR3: CSVLRSTEQYF; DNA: TGCAGCGTGCTCAGGAGTACCGAGCAGTACTTC
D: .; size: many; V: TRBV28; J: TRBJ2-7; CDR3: CASSLVGQADAFYEQYF; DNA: TGTGCCAGCAGTTTAGTGGGCCAGGCAGACGCGTTCTACGAGCAGTACTTC
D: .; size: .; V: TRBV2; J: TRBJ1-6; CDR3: CASSEPRNNSPLHF; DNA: TGTGCCAGCAGTGAGCCCAGGAATAATTCACCCCTCCACTTT
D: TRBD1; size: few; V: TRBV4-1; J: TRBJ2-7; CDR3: CASSQRDRISYEQYF; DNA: TGCGCCAGCAGCCAACGGGACAGGATCTCCTACGAGCAGTACTTC
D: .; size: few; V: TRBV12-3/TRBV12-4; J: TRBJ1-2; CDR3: CASSFQGPNYGYTF; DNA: TGTGCCAGCAGTTTCCAGGGGCCTAACTATGGCTACACCTTC
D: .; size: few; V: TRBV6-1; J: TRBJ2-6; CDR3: CASSDQAGANSGANVLTF; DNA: TGTGCCAGCAGTGATCAGGCAGGGGCCAACTCTGGGGCCAACGTCCTGACTTTC
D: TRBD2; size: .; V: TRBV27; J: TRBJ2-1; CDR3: CASSFGSGGAFNEQFF; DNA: TGTGCCAGCAGTTTCGGCAGCGGGGGGGCCTTTAATGAGCAGTTCTTC
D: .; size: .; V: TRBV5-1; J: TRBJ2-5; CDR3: CASSLNGAAETQYF; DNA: TGCGCCAGCAGCTTGAACGGGGCCGCCGAGACCCAGTACTTC
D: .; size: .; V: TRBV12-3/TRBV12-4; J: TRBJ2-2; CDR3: CASSVQGTLGTGELFF; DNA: TGTGCCAGCAGTGTCCAGGGGACGTTAGGCACCGGGGAGCTGTTTTTT
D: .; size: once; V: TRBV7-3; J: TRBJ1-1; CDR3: CASSPKRGTEAFF; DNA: TGTGCCAGCAGCCCGAAGAGAGGGACTGAAGCTTTCTTT
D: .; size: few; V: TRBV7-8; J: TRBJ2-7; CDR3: CASSLGPVEQYF; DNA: TGTGCCAGCAGCTTAGGGCCTGTCGAGCAGTACTTC
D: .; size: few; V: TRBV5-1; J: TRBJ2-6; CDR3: CASSTTGSIGSGANVLTF; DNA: TGCGCCAGCAGTACAACCGGGTCTATCGGCTCTGGGGCCAACGTCCTGACTTTC
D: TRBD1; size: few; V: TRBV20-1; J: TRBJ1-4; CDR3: CSASEGASEKLFF; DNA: TGCAGTGCTAGTGAGGGGGCGTCGGAAAAACTGTTTTTT
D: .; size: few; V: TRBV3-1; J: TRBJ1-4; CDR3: CASSQGSSRNEKLFF; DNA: TGTGCCAGCAGCCAAGGCAGCAGTCGGAATGAAAAACTGTTTTTT